This T cell receptor beta chain was sequenced in a study of chemoradiotherapy in HPV16-positive cancers. Findings and caveats of the study: The functional HPV-specific definition rests on just a couple of HPV16-positive patients. Better recurrence-free survival went with HPV-responsive T-cell expansion in HPV16-positive patients. During treatment, candidate HPV-specific clones and E7-related motifs expanded in tumor.

A note on this clone: Antigen specificity is unknown.

Some clones are missing from TCRdb's copy, which holds only in-frame ones; the method was immunoSEQ multiplex PCR. The table has about 8,900 clones, more than 75% seen once. The CDR3 runs to 15 residues. Germline V CDR1 and CDR2: SGHDT, YYEEEE. Trimming removed 0 bases from V and 5 bases from J, with 14 bases in between. The chain employs TRBV5-6 and TRBJ1-2; TRBD1 is a possible D gene (5 bases). This receptor was identified in a human donor with HPV-associated anogenital cancer. Specimen: tumor tissue, collected from a patient who underwent chemoradiotherapy. Here the CDR3 DNA reads TGTGCCAGCAGCTTGGACCCCGGGGGGATTTATGGCTACACCTTC. This sequence encodes CASSLDPGGIYGYTF. Looking up the rest from reference TRBV5-6 and TRBJ1-2 gives the full variable domain: DAGVTQSPTHLIKTRGQQVTLRCSPKSGHDTVSWYQQALGQGPQFIFQYYEEEERQRGNFPDRFSGHQFPNYSSELNVNALLLGDSALYLCASSLDPGGIYGYTFGSGTRLTVV.